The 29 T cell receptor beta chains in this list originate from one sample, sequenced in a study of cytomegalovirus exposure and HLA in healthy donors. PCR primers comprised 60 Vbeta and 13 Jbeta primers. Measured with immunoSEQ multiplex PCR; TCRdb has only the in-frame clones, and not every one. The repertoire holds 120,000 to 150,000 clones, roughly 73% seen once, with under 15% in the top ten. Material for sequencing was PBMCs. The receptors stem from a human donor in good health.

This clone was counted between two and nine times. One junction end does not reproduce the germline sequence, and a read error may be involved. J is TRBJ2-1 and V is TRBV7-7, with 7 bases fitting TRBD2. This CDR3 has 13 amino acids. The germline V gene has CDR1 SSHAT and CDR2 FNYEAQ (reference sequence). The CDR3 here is CASSLGGSNEQFF. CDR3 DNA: TGTGCTAGCAGCTTGGGGGGGTCCAATGAGCAGTTCTTC.

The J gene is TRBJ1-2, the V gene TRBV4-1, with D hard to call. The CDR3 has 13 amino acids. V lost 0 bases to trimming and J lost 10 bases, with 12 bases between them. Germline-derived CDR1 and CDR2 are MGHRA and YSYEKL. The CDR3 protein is CASSQDRGLYYTF. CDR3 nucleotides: TGCGCCAGCAGCCAAGATCGAGGATTATACTACACCTTC.

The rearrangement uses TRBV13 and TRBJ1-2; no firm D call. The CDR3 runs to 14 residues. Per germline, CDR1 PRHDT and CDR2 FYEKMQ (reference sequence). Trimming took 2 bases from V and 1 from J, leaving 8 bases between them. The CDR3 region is CASSLPGNNYGYTF. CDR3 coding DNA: TGTGCCAGCAGCTTACCGGGGAATAACTATGGCTACACCTTC.

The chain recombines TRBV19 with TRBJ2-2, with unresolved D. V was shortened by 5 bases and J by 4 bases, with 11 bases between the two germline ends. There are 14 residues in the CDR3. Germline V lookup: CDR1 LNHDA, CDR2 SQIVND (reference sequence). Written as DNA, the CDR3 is TGTGCCAGTAGTTGGCTTGGCCTCACCGGGGAGCTGTTTTTT. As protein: CASSWLGLTGELFF.

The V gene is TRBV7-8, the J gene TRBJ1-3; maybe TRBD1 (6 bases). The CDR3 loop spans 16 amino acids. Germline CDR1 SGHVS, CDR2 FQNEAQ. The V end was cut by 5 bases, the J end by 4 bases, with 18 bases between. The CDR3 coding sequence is TGTGCCAGCAGCACAATATCAGGGGAGCCAGGAAACACCATATATTTT. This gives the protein CASSTISGEPGNTIYF.

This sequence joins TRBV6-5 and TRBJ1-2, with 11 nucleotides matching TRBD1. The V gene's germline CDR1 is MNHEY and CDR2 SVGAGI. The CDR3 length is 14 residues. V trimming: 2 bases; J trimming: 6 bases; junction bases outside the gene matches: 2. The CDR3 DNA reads TGTGCCAGCAGTTACGGACAGGGGGCTGATGGCTACACCTTC. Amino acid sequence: CASSYGQGADGYTF.

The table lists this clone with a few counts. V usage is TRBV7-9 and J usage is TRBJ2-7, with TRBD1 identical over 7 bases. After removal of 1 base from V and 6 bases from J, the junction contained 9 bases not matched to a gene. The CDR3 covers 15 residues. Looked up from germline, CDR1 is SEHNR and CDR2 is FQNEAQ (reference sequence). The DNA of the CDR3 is TGTGCCAGCAGCTTAGTAGCCGGGACAGCCTCCGAGCAGTACTTC. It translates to CASSLVAGTASEQYF.

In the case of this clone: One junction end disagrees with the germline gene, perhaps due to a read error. The CDR3 loop is CASSLGGQGTIF. The CDR3 bases are TGTGCCAGCAGCCTAGGGGGACAGGGGACGATATTT. The chain carries TRBV11-2 and TRBJ1-3; TRBD1 matches at 10 bases. This CDR3 has 12 amino acids. Germline V CDR1 and CDR2: SGHAT, FQNNGV. Looking up the rest from reference TRBV11-2 and TRBJ1-3 gives the full variable domain: EAGVAQSPRYKIIEKRQSVAFWCNPISGHATLYWYQQILGQGPKLLIQFQNNGVVDDSQLPKDRFSAERLKGVDSTLKIQPAKLEDSAVYLCASSLGGQGTIFGEGSWLTVV.

The CDR3 is CASSLERQRAHQETQYF. The DNA of the CDR3 is TGTGCCAGCAGCTTAGAGCGCCAGCGGGCCCACCAAGAGACCCAGTACTTC. This sequence joins TRBV7-2 and TRBJ2-5; possible D gene TRBD2, 6 bases. From germline, CDR1 is SGHTA and CDR2 FQGNSA. The CDR3 has 17 residues. V was shortened by 1 base and J by 0 bases, with 15 bases between the two germline ends.

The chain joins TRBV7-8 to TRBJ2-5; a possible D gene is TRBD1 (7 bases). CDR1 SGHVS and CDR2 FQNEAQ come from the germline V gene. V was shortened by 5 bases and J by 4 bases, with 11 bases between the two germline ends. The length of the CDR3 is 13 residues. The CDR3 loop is CASSRQGGETQYF. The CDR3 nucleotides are TGTGCCAGCAGCCGACAGGGAGGAGAGACCCAGTACTTC.

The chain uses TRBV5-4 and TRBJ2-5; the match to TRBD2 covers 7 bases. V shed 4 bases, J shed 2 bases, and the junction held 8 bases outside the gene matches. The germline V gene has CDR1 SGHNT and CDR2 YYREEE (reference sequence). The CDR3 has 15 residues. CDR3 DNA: TGTGCCAGCAGCGCACTCCTAGCGGCTCAAGAGACCCAGTACTTC. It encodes CASSALLAAQETQYF.

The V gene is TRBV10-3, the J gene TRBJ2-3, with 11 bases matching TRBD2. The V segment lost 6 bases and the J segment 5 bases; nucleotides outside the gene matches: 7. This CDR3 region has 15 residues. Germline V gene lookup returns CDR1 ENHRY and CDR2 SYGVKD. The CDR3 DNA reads TGTGCCATCAGGAATCCCGGGACTAGCGGAGATACGCAGTATTTT. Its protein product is CAIRNPGTSGDTQYF.

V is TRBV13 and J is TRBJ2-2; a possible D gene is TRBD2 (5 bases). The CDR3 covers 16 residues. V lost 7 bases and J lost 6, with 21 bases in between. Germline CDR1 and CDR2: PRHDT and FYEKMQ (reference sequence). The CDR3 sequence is CASTNLRVYGAGELFF. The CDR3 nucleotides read TGTGCCAGCACCAACCTAAGGGTGTACGGGGCCGGGGAGCTGTTTTTT.

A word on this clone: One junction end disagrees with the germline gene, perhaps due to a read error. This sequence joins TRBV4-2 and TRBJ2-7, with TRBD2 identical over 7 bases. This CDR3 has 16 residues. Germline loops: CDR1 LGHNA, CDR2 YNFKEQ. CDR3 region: CASTQRGGGGRDEQYF. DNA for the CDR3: TGTGCCAGCACCCAAAGGGGCGGCGGGGGAAGGGACGAGCAGTACTTC.

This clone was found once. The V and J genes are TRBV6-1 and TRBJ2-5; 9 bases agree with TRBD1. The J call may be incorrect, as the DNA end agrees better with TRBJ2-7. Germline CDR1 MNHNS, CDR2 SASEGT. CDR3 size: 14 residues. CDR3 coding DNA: TGTGCCAGCAGTACAGGGGGCTTTTCCTACGAGCAGTACTTC. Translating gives CASSTGGFSYEQYF.

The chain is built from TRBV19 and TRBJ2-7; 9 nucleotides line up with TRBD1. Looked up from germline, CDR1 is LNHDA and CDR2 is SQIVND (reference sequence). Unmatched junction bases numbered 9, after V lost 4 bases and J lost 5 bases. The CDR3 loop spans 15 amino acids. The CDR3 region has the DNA TGTGCCAGTAGTAAGGACAGGGGTTGGGGTGACGAGCAGTACTTC. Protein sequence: CASSKDRGWGDEQYF.

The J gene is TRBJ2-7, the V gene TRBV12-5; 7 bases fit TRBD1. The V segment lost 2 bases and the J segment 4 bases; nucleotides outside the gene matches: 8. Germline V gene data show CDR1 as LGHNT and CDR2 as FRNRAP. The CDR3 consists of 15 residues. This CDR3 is CASGLPRQGIYEQYF. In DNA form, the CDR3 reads TGTGCTAGTGGTTTGCCCCGACAGGGTATTTACGAGCAGTACTTC.

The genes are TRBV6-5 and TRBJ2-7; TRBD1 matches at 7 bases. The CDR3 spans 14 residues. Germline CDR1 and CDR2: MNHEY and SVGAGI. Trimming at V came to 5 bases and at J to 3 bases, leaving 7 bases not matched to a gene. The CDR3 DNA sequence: TGTGCCAGCAGTGGGCGACAGGGCGGCTACGAGCAGTACTTC. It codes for CASSGRQGGYEQYF.

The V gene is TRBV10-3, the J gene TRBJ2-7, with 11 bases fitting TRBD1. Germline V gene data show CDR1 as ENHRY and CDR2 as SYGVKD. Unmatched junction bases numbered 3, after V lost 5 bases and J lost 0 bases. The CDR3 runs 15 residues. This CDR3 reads CAISTGQGASYEQYF. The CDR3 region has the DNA TGTGCCATCAGTACCGGACAGGGGGCCTCCTACGAGCAGTACTTC.

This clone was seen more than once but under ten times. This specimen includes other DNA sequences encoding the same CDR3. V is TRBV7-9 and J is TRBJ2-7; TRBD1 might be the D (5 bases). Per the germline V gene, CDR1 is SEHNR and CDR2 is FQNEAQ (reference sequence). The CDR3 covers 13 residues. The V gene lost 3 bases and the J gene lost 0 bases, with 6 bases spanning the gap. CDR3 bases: TGTGCCAGCAGCTTCGACAGCTCCTACGAGCAGTACTTC. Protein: CASSFDSSYEQYF.

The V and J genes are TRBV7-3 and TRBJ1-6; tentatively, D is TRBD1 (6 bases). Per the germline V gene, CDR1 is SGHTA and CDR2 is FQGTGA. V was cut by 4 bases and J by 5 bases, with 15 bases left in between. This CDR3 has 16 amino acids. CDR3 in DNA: TGTGCCAGCAGCTCCCAAGGGGGTTTGCATAATTCACCCCTCCACTTT. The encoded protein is CASSSQGGLHNSPLHF.

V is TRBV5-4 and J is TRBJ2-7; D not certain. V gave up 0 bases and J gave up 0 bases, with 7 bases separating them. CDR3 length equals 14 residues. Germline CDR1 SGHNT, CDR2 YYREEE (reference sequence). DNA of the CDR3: TGTGCCAGCAGCTTGGCTGGCCCCTCCTACGAGCAGTACTTC. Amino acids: CASSLAGPSYEQYF. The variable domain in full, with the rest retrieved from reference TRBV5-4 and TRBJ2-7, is ETGVTQSPTHLIKTRGQQVTLRCSSQSGHNTVSWYQQALGQGPQFIFQYYREEENGRGNFPPRFSGLQFPNYSSELNVNALELDDSALYLCASSLAGPSYEQYFGPGTRLTVT.

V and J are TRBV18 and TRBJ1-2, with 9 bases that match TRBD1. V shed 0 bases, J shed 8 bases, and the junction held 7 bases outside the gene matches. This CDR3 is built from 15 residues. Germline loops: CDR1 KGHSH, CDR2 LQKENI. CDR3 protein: CASSPPSDRGGGYTF. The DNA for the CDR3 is TGTGCCAGCTCACCACCGTCGGACAGGGGAGGGGGCTACACCTTC.

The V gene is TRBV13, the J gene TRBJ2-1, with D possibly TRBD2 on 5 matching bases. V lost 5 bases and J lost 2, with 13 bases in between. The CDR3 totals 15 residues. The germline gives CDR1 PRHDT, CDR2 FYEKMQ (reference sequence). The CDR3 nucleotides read TGTGCCAGCAGCCTCACCCCGGAGGCCTACAATGAGCAGTTCTTC. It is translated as CASSLTPEAYNEQFF.

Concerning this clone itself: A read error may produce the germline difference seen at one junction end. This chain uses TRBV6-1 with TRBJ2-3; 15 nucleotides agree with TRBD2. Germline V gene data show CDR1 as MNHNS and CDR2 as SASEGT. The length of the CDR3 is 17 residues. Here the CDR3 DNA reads TGTACCAGCAGTGACAGGACTAGCGGGGGGGAATCAGATACGCAGTATTTT. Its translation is CTSSDRTSGGESDTQYF.

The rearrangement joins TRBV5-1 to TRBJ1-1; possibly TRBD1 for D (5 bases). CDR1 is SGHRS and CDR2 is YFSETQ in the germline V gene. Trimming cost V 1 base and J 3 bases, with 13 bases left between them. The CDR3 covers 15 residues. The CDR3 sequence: CASSLKEGRDTEAFF. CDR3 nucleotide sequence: TGCGCCAGCAGCTTGAAGGAGGGGAGAGACACTGAAGCTTTCTTT.

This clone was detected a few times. CDR3 sequence: CSVGGGGYEQFF. CDR3 in DNA: TGCAGCGTTGGGGGCGGGGGATATGAGCAGTTCTTC. This chain joins TRBV29-1 and TRBJ2-1; 7 bases line up with TRBD2. The CDR3 is made up of 12 amino acids. Germline V gene sequence: CDR1 SQVTM, CDR2 ANQGSEA. V lost 4 bases, J lost 8 bases, and 5 bases stayed unmatched.

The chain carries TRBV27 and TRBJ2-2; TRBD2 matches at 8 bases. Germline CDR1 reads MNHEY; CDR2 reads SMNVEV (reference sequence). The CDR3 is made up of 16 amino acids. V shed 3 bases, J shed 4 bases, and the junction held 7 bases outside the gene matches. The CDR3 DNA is TGTGCCAGCAGTTTGGCCGGGACTAGTGTCACCGGGGAGCTGTTTTTT. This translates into CASSLAGTSVTGELFF.

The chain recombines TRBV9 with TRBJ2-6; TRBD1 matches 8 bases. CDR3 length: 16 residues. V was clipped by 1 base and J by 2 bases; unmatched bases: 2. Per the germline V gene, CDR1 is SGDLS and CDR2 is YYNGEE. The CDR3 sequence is CASSVRQGTGANVLTF. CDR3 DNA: TGTGCCAGCAGCGTAAGACAGGGGACTGGGGCCAACGTCCTGACTTTC.